Below, one TCR beta chain is given with its context. Its cognate antigen is unknown. This CDR3 has 14 residues. The germline gives CDR1 MDHEN, CDR2 SYDVKM. V was cut by 7 bases and J by 1 base, with 14 bases left in between. The data originate from a study of cytomegalovirus exposure and HLA in healthy donors. General study results and limits: Most TCR sequences showed up rarely, but some public TCRs showed up in many donors. Only CMV serostatus was available as immune exposure information.

The PCR ran on 60 Vbeta and 13 Jbeta primers. Sequencing used immunoSEQ multiplex PCR; TCRdb keeps in-frame clones, though not all of them. The table includes about 160,000 clones, about three quarters detected once. J is TRBJ2-7 and V is TRBV28; maybe TRBD2 (5 bases). What was sequenced was PBMCs. This clonotype was sampled from a female donor in good health and CMV-seronegative. This CDR3 is CASIGWTQSYEQYF. In DNA, the CDR3 is TGTGCCAGCATTGGATGGACTCAATCCTACGAGCAGTACTTC.